The 25 T cell receptor beta chains reported below all come from one sample, sequenced in a study of breast tumors, draining lymph nodes, adjacent tissues. Samples came from axillary lymph nodes draining the breast cancer. TCRdb used MiXCR to reprocess the multiplex PCR reads, holding one entry per CDR3 protein. This sample has some 130,000 distinct CDR3 sequences, with over 20% found just once. Source material: axillary lymph node tissue. The receptors were sampled from a female donor with breast cancer. Some clones in this sample may be carry-over from other donors' samples.

About this clonotype: The conserved phenylalanine or tryptophan is not found at the CDR3 terminus, so this likely reflects a read error. This chain joins TRBV10-3 and TRBJ2-7, with D possibly TRBD1 on 6 matching bases. CDR3 length: 15 amino acids. Trimming took 3 bases from V and 5 from J, leaving 17 bases between them. The germline CDR1 and CDR2 sequences are ENHRY and SYGVKD. The CDR3 sequence: CAISDAGTGNDEQYL. The CDR3 DNA reads as TGTGCCATCAGTGATGCCGGAACAGGGAACGACGAGCAGTACCTC.

In this sample, this clonotype turned up many times. The chain recombines TRBV27 with TRBJ1-6; D ambiguous. The V end was cut by 8 bases, the J end by 0 bases, with 11 bases between. This CDR3 contains 15 residues. Per germline, CDR1 MNHEY and CDR2 SMNVEV (reference sequence). The CDR3 sequence is CASVRVSSYNSPLHF. DNA of the CDR3: TGTGCCAGCGTCCGGGTAAGCTCCTATAATTCACCCCTCCACTTT.

The chain links TRBV28 to TRBJ1-2, with D unclear. CDR1 is MDHEN and CDR2 is SYDVKM in the germline V gene. This CDR3 comprises 14 residues. Trimming cost V 3 bases and J 6 bases, with 14 bases left between them. The CDR3: CASSFGVGEDGYTF. The CDR3 DNA reads as TGTGCCAGCAGTTTTGGAGTGGGCGAGGATGGCTACACCTTC.

At least ten counts were recorded for this clonotype. The chain links TRBV2 to TRBJ2-3; possibly TRBD2 for D (7 bases). Germline V gene lookup returns CDR1 SNHLY and CDR2 FYNNEI. This CDR3 is built from 13 residues. CDR3: CSSLEGGGDTQYF. The CDR3 DNA sequence: TGTAGCAGCCTGGAGGGAGGGGGAGATACGCAGTATTTT.

This clonotype was seen many times. J is TRBJ1-5 and V is TRBV6-6, with TRBD1 matching over 7 bases. Trimming removed 5 bases from V and 11 bases from J; junction bases left unmatched: 3. The CDR3 sequence is 11 residues long. CDR1 is MNHNY, CDR2 SVGAGI, per germline (reference sequence). DNA for the CDR3: TGTGCCAGCAGTCGTGGACAGGCCCAGCATTTT. Its protein is CASSRGQAQHF.

At least ten counts were recorded for this clonotype. This chain uses TRBV5-1 with TRBJ2-3, with 7 nucleotides matching TRBD2. The CDR3 is made up of 15 amino acids. The V gene's germline CDR1 is SGHRS and CDR2 YFSETQ. Unmatched junction bases numbered 7, after V lost 4 bases and J lost 2 bases. DNA of the CDR3: TGCGCCAGCAGCCCCGGGACTACCCCCACAGATACGCAGTATTTT. Protein: CASSPGTTPTDTQYF.

In its sample, this clonotype was seen many times. The chain links TRBV15 to TRBJ2-1; D perhaps matches TRBD2 (6 bases). The CDR3 has 14 amino acids. V shed 0 bases and J shed 7 bases, with 10 bases lying between them. CDR1 is LNHNV, CDR2 YYDKDF, per germline (reference sequence). The DNA for the CDR3 is TGTGCCACCAGCAGAGAACTAGCAGAAAATGAGCAGTTCTTC. Its protein product is CATSRELAENEQFF.

About this clonotype: A clone one base away is much larger, so this may be a read error. CDR3 sequence reads: CASPPTGETQYF. CDR3 sequence (DNA): TGTGCCAGCCCACCAACGGGGGAGACCCAGTACTTC. This rearrangement joins TRBV18 to TRBJ2-5; tentative D call: TRBD2 (5 bases). Germline CDR1 reads KGHSH; CDR2 reads LQKENI. The CDR3 totals 12 residues.

J is TRBJ1-3 and V is TRBV28; D not certain. CDR1 MDHEN and CDR2 SYDVKM come from the germline V gene. There are 14 residues in the CDR3. Trimming cost V 6 bases and J 4 bases, with 13 bases left between them. The CDR3 is CASSPLSRGNTIYF. DNA for the CDR3: TGTGCCAGCAGCCCCCTCAGTCGCGGAAACACCATATATTTT.

This clonotype was counted many times. This chain connects TRBV20-1 to TRBJ1-5; D is unresolved. The CDR3 is 15 amino acids. V was clipped by 0 bases and J by 0 bases, with 9 bases between them. Germline V gene lookup returns CDR1 DFQATT and CDR2 SNEGSKA (reference sequence). CDR3 in DNA: TGCAGTGCTAGAGATGGGCGGAATAGCAATCAGCCCCAGCATTTT. This codes for CSARDGRNSNQPQHF.

The rearrangement links TRBV7-6 to TRBJ1-4, with no clear D. The CDR3 loop spans 15 amino acids. V was pared by 4 bases and J by 3 bases, with 12 bases between. In germline, CDR1 is SGHVS, CDR2 FNYEAQ. The CDR3 DNA reads TGTGCCAGCAGCTCTTACGGGCAGCCTAATGAAAAACTGTTTTTT. Encoded protein: CASSSYGQPNEKLFF.

The table lists this clonotype with many counts. The chain employs TRBV29-1 and TRBJ2-7; D possibly corresponds to TRBD2 (6 bases). The CDR3 contains 13 residues. The germline V and J ends were trimmed by 5 bases and 3 bases, with 14 bases remaining between them. Germline CDR1 is SQVTM and CDR2 is ANQGSEA. CDR3 bases: TGCAGCGTTACACTGACCGGGAGCTACGAGCAGTACTTC. This sequence encodes CSVTLTGSYEQYF.

This clonotype appeared many times. The chain links TRBV9 to TRBJ2-7; TRBD1 matches 9 bases. This CDR3 region has 15 residues. Germline lookup yields CDR1 SGDLS and CDR2 YYNGEE. Germline trimming cut 0 bases from V and 0 bases from J; bases unmatched to any gene: 1. The CDR3 region is CASSVGQGVSYEQYF. For the CDR3, the DNA is TGTGCCAGCAGCGTAGGACAGGGGGTCTCCTACGAGCAGTACTTC.

Many counts were recorded for this clonotype. The chain uses TRBV2 and TRBJ2-3; D perhaps matches TRBD1 (6 bases). CDR3 length equals 15 residues. The V gene lost 6 bases and the J gene lost 0 bases, with 13 bases spanning the gap. The germline V gene has CDR1 SNHLY and CDR2 FYNNEI. The CDR3 sequence: CASSGRGGSTDTQYF. The CDR3 region has the DNA TGTGCCAGCAGCGGACGAGGGGGTAGCACAGATACGCAGTATTTT.

There are many counts of this clonotype. This rearrangement joins TRBV13 to TRBJ2-7; a weak D match, TRBD1 (6 bases). The V gene lost 0 bases and the J gene lost 5 bases, with 11 bases spanning the gap. Germline V CDR1 and CDR2: PRHDT, FYEKMQ (reference sequence). This CDR3 contains 14 residues. The DNA of the CDR3 is TGTGCCAGCAGCTTAGGACAGGGTTACGACGAGCAGTACTTC. As protein: CASSLGQGYDEQYF.

This clonotype was observed at least ten times. V is TRBV6-5 and J is TRBJ2-1; D remains unclear. Germline CDR1 MNHEY, CDR2 SVGAGI. V lost 2 bases, J lost 6 bases, and 14 bases lay in between. The CDR3 has 15 residues. This CDR3 reads CASSYQVPGLNEQFF. For the CDR3, the DNA is TGTGCCAGCAGTTACCAAGTTCCCGGCCTCAATGAGCAGTTCTTC.

Turning to this clonotype: At one boundary the junction diverges from the germline segment, which might be a read error. The gene calls are TRBV6-1 and TRBJ2-2; TRBD2 is a possible D gene (5 bases). Germline CDR1 is MNHNS and CDR2 is SASEGT. The CDR3 spans 13 residues. CDR3 DNA sequence: TGTGCCGGCAGTGAAGACCGGGACGGGGAGCTGTTTTTT. Amino acids: CAGSEDRDGELFF.

The chain joins TRBV28 to TRBJ2-5, with no clear D. From germline, CDR1 is MDHEN and CDR2 SYDVKM. Trimming cost V 3 bases and J 2 bases, with 7 bases left between them. CDR3 length: 13 residues. This CDR3 reads CASSFRQQETQYF. In DNA form, the CDR3 reads TGTGCCAGCAGTTTCCGGCAACAAGAGACCCAGTACTTC.

This clonotype was seen at least ten times. The genes are TRBV27 and TRBJ2-1; D possibly corresponds to TRBD2 (7 bases). V lost 2 bases, J lost 8 bases, and 13 bases lay in between. Germline CDR1 reads MNHEY; CDR2 reads SMNVEV (reference sequence). The CDR3 runs to 14 residues. CDR3 sequence reads: CASSLARGGYEQFF. CDR3 DNA: TGTGCCAGCAGTTTAGCTAGGGGGGGCTATGAGCAGTTCTTC.

This clonotype was seen at least ten times. This chain connects TRBV29-1 to TRBJ2-3; TRBD2 aligns across 8 bases. CDR1 is SQVTM and CDR2 is ANQGSEA in the germline V gene. V lost 5 bases, J lost 3 bases, and 7 bases stayed unmatched. The CDR3 runs to 14 residues. This chain's CDR3 is CSVLLAGLTDTQYF. CDR3 nucleotides: TGCAGCGTTCTTTTAGCGGGATTGACAGATACGCAGTATTTT.

This clonotype was recorded at least ten times. V usage is TRBV30 and J usage is TRBJ1-4; a possible D gene is TRBD1 (5 bases). The CDR3 runs 12 residues. In germline, CDR1 is GTSNPN, CDR2 SVGIG (reference sequence). Trimming shortened V by 4 bases and J by 13 bases, and 16 bases separated the two germline ends. For the CDR3, the DNA is TGTGCCTGGACCCCGGGGGGGGTTGGACTGTTTTTT. The encoded protein is CAWTPGGVGLFF.

Only a few counts were recorded for this clonotype. The rearrangement joins TRBV18 to TRBJ2-3; TRBD2 matches at 9 bases. The V gene's germline CDR1 is KGHSH and CDR2 LQKENI. The CDR3 has 16 residues. Germline trimming cut 2 bases from V and 4 bases from J; bases unmatched to any gene: 7. CDR3 amino acids: CASSPGPSGIADTQYF. CDR3 in DNA: TGTGCCAGCTCACCAGGGCCTAGCGGGATTGCAGATACGCAGTATTTT.

For this clonotype: A read error is possible here, since a much larger clone lies one base away. The chain joins TRBV18 to TRBJ1-2; 7 nucleotides line up with TRBD1. The CDR3 has 15 amino acids. Germline-derived CDR1 and CDR2 are KGHSH and LQKENI. CDR3 nucleotide sequence: TGTGCCGGCTCACCCGACCAGGGGGCTAACTATGGCTACACCTTC. Its protein product is CAGSPDQGANYGYTF. Supplemented by reference TRBV18 and TRBJ1-2, the full variable domain reads NAGVMQNPRHLVRRRGQEARLRCSPMKGHSHVYWYRQLPEEGLKFMVYLQKENIIDESGMPKERFSAEFPKEGPSILRIQQVVRGDSAAYFCAGSPDQGANYGYTFGSGTRLTVV.

Comment on this clonotype: This may arise from a read error, as a much more abundant clone is one base away. The gene calls are TRBV10-1 and TRBJ1-2; D ambiguous. CDR3 length: 13 residues. Looked up from germline, CDR1 is WNHNN and CDR2 is SYGVQD (reference sequence). V was shortened by 4 bases and J by 10 bases, with 16 bases between the two germline ends. Here the CDR3 reads CASSGTRMDAYTF. CDR3 bases: TGCGCCAGCAGTGGGACCCGAATGGATGCCTACACCTTC.

This clonotype was found a few times. The J gene is TRBJ2-2, the V gene TRBV4-1, with 10 positions matching TRBD1. Germline V gives CDR1 MGHRA, CDR2 YSYEKL. Trimming at V came to 4 bases and at J to 6 bases, leaving 11 bases not matched to a gene. This CDR3 has 17 amino acids. CDR3 DNA sequence: TGCGCCAGCAGCCGCACCTTGGGACAGGGGAGCGCCGGGGAGCTGTTTTTT. Amino acids: CASSRTLGQGSAGELFF.